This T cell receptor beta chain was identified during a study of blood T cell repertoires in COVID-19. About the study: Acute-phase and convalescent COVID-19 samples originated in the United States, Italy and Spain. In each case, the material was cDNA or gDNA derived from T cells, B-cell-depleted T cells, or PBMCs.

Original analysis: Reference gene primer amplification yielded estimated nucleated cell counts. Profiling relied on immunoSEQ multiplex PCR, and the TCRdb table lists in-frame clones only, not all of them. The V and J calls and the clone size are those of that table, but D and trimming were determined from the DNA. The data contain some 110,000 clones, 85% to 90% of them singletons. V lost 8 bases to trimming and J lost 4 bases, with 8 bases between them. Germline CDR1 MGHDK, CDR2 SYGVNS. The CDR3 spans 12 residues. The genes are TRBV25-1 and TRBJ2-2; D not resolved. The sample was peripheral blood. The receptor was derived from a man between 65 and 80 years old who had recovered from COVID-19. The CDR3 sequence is CASAGSTGELFF. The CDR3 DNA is TGTGCCAGCGCAGGATCCACCGGGGAGCTGTTTTTT.